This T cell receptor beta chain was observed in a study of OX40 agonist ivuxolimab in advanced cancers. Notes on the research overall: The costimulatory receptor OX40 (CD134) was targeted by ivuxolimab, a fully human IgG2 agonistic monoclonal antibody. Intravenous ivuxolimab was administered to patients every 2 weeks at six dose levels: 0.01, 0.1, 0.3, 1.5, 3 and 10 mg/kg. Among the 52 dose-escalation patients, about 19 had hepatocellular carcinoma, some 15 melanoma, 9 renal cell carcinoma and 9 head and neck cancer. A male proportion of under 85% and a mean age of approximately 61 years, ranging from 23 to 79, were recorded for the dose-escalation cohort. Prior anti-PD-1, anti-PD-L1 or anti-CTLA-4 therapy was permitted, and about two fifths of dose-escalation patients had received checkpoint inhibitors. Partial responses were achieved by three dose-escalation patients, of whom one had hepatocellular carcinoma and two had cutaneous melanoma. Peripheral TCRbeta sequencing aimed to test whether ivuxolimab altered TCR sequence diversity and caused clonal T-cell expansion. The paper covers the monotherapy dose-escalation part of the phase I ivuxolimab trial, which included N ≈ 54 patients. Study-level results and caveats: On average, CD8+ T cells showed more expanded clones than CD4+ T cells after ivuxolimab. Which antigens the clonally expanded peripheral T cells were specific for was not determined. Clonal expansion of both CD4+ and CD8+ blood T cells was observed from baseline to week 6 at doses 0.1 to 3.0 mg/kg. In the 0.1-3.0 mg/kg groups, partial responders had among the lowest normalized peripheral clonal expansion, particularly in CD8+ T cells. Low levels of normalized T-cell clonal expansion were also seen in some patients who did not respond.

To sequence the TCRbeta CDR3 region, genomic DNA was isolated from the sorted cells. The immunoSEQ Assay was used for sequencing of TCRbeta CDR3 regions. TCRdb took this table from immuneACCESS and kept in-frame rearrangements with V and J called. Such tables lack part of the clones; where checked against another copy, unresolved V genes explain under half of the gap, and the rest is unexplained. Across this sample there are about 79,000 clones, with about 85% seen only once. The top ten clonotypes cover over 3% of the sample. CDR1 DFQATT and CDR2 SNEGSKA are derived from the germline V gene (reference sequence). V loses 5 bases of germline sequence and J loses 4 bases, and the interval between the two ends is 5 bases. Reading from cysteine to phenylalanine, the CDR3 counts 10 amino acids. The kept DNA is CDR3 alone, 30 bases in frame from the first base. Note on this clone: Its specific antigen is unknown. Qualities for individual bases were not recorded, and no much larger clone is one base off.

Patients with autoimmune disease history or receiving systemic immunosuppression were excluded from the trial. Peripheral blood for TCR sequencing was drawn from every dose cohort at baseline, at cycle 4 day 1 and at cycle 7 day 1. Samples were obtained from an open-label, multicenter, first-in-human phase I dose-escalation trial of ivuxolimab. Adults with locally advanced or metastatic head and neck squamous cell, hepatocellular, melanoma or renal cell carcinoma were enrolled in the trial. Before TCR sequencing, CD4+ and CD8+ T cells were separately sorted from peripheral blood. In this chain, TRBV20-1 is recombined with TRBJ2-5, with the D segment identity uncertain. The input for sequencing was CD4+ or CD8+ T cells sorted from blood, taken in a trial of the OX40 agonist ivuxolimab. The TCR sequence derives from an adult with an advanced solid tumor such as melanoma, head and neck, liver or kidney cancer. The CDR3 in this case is CSAGLETQYF. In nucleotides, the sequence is TGCAGTGCTGGCTTAGAGACCCAGTACTTC.